This T cell receptor beta chain was identified in a study of technical replicates of blood from several donors. This clone was seen only once. CDR3 length: 14 residues. The V end was cut by 6 bases, the J end by 5 bases, with 16 bases between. Germline V gene sequence: CDR1 MNHEY, CDR2 SMNVEV (reference sequence). Measured with immunoSEQ multiplex PCR; TCRdb has only the in-frame clones, and not every one. The data hold fewer than 70,000 clones, with 65% to 90% observed a single time. The TCR originated in a human donor in good health. Some clones in this sample may be carry-over from other donors' samples. The rearrangement uses TRBV27 and TRBJ2-5; perhaps TRBD2 as D (6 bases). The sample comprised PBMCs. CDR3 amino acids: CASSPRRGGETQYF. In nucleotides, the CDR3 is TGTGCCAGCAGCCCCAGGCGGGGTGGCGAGACCCAGTACTTC.